This T cell receptor (beta chain) was observed in a study of cytomegalovirus exposure and HLA in healthy donors. The PCR employed 60 Vbeta primers together with 13 Jbeta primers. Repertoires were generated with immunoSEQ multiplex PCR, while TCRdb's copy carries only in-frame clones and drops some. The sample has some 91,000 clones, about 75% seen once. V was pared by 8 bases and J by 0 bases, with 20 bases of the junction left unmatched. This CDR3 region has 19 residues. Germline CDR1 SQVTM, CDR2 ANQGSEA. This TCR derives from a man aged 35 to 55 in good health and CMV-seropositive. Sequenced sample: PBMCs. This chain joins TRBV29-1 and TRBJ2-1; 9 positions match TRBD2. The CDR3 nucleotides read TGCAGCCCCTCACGGGAGAGGGACCTGACTAGCGGCTCCTACAATGAGCAGTTCTTC. Amino acid sequence: CSPSRERDLTSGSYNEQFF.